This TCR beta chain originates from a study of glioma-infiltrating T cells after dendritic cell vaccination. Overall study findings and caveats: No direct clonality-survival link was found; a diverse polyclonal response may matter.

Time point denoted: after dendritic cell vaccination, including at tumor progression/relapse. Primers: 60 V beta forward and 13 J beta reverse. Sequenced by immunoSEQ multiplex PCR; TCRdb stores in-frame clones only, minus some. In the table there are 75,000 to 85,000 clones, over 75% of which are singletons. This CDR3 has 15 amino acids. The germline V gene has CDR1 MNHEY and CDR2 SMNVEV (reference sequence). V lost 6 bases and J lost 9; bases outside the gene matches: 11. To note about this clone: The antigen is unknown.

The sequence was collected from a human donor with glioblastoma. The sample was blood, taken after dendritic cell vaccination. V usage is TRBV27 and J usage is TRBJ1-5; TRBD1 matches at 10 bases. The CDR3, as DNA: TGTGCCAGCAGCACAGGACAGGGGGGTACGTGGCCCCAGCATTTT. This translates into CASSTGQGGTWPQHF.